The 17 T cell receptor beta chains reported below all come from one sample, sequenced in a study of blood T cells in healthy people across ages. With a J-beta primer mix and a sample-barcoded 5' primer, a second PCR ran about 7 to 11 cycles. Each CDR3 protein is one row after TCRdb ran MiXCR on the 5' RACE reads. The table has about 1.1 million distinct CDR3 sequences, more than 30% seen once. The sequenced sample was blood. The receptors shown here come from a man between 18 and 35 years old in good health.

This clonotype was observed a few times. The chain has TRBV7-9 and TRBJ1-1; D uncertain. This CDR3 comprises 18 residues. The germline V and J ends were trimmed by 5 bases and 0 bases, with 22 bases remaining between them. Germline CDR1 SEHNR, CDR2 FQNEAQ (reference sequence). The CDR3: CASSQLRTLEHLNTEAFF. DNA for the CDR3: TGTGCCAGCAGCCAATTAAGGACCCTGGAACACTTGAACACTGAAGCTTTCTTT. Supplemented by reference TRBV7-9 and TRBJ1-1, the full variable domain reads DTGVSQNPRHKITKRGQNVTFRCDPISEHNRLYWYRQTLGQGPEFLTYFQNEAQLEKSRLLSDRFSAERPKGSFSTLEIQRTEQGDSAMYLCASSQLRTLEHLNTEAFFGQGTRLTVV.

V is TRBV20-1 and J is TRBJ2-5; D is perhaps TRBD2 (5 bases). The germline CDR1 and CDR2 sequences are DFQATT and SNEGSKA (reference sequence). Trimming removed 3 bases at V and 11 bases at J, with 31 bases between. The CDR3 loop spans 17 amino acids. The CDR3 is CSASDYPTRARYNEQYF. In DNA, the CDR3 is TGCAGTGCTAGCGACTACCCTACGCGGGCCCGCTACAATGAGCAGTACTTC.

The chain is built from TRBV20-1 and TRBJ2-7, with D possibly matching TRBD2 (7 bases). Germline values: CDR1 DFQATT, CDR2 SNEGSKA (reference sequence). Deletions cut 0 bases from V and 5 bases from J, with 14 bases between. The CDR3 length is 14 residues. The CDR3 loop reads CSARDCAGAHEQYF. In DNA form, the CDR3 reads TGCAGTGCTAGAGATTGTGCGGGGGCCCACGAGCAGTACTTC.

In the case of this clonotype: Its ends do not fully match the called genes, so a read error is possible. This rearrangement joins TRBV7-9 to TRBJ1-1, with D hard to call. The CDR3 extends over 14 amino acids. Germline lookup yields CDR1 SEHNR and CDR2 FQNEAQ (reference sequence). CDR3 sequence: CASSLAPVNAEAFF. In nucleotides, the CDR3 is TGTGCCAGCAGCTTAGCCCCAGTGAACGCTGAAGCTTTCTTT. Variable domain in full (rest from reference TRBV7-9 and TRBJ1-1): DTGVSQNPRHKITKRGQNVTFRCDPISEHNRLYWYRQTLGQGPEFLTYFQNEAQLEKSRLLSDRFSAERPKGSFSTLEIQRTEQGDSAMYLCASSLAPVNAEAFFGQGTRLTVV.

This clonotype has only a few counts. The DNA for the CDR3 is TGCAGTGCTAGAGATACAGGGGGCGGCAATCAGCCCCAGCATTTT. It codes for CSARDTGGGNQPQHF. The rearrangement uses TRBV20-1 and TRBJ1-5, with 9 bases identical to TRBD1. J was trimmed by 2 bases and V by 0 bases; bases with no gene match: 2. Germline values: CDR1 DFQATT, CDR2 SNEGSKA (reference sequence). The length of the CDR3 is 15 residues.

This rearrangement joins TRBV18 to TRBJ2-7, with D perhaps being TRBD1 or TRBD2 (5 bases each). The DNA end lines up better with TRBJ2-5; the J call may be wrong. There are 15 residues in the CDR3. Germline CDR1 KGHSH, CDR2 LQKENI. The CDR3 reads CASSPPGTPKETQYF. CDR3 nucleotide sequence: TGTGCCAGCTCACCTCCGGGGACCCCAAAAGAGACCCAGTACTTC.

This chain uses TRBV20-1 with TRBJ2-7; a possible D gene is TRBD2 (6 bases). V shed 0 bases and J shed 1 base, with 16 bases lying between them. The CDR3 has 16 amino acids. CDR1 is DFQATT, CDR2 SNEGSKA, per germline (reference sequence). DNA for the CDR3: TGCAGTGCTAGAGATCTGGGGGACTGGGGGTCCTACGAGCAGTACTTC. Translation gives CSARDLGDWGSYEQYF.

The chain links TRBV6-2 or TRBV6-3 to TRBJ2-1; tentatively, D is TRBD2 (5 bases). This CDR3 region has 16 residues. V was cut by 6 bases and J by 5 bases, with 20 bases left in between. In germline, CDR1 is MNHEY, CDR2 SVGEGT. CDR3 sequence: CASRHSIAGDHNEQFF. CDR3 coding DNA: TGTGCCAGCAGACACTCGATTGCGGGCGATCACAATGAGCAGTTCTTC.

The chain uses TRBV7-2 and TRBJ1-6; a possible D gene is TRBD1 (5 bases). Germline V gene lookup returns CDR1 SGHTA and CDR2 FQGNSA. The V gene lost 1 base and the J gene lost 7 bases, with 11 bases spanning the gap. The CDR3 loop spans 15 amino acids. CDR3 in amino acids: CASSLGLTVNSPLHF. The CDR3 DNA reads TGTGCCAGCAGCTTAGGGTTGACAGTAAATTCACCCCTCCACTTT.

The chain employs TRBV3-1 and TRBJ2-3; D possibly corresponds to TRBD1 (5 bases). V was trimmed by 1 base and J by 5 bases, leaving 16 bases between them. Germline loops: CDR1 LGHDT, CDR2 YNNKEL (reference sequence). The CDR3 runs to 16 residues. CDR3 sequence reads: CASSQGLWQGVDTQYF. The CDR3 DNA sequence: TGTGCCAGCAGCCAAGGGTTGTGGCAGGGTGTAGATACGCAGTATTTT.

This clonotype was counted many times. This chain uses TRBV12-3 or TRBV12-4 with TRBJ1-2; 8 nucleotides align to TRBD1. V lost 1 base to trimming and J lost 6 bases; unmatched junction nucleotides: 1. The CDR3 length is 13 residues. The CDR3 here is CASSLGTGNGYTF. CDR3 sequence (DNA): TGTGCCAGCAGTTTAGGGACAGGGAATGGCTACACCTTC.

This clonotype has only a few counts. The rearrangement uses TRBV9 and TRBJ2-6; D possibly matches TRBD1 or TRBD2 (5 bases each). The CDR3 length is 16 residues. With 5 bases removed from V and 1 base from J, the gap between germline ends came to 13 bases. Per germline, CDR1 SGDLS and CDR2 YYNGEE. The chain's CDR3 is CASSLGVPSGANVLTF. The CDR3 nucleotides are TGTGCCAGCAGTCTGGGGGTTCCATCTGGGGCCAACGTCCTGACTTTC.

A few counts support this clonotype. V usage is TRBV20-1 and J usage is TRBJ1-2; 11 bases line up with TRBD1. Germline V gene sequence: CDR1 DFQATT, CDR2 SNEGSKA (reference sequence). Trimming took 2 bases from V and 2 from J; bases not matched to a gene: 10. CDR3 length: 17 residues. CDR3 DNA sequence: TGCAGTGCTAGACACAGCCGGGACAGGGGGAGGAACTATGGCTACACCTTC. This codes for CSARHSRDRGRNYGYTF.

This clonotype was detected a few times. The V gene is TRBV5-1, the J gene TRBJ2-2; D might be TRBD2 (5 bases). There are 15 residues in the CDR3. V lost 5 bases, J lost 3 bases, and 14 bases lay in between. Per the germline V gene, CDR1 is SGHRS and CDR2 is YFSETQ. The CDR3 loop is CASREDLRDTGELFF. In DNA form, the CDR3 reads TGCGCCAGCAGGGAGGACCTGCGGGACACCGGGGAGCTGTTTTTT.

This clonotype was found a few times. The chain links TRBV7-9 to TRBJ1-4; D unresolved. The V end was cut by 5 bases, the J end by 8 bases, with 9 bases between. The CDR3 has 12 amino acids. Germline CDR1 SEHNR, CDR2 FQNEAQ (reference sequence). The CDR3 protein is CASSPGMEKLFF. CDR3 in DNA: TGTGCCAGCAGCCCCGGAATGGAAAAACTGTTTTTT.

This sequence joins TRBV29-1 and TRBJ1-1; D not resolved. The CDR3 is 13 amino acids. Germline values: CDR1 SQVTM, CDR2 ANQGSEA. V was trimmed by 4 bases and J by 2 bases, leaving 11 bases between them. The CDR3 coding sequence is TGCAGCGTTGTGGCCAGAGACAACACTGAAGCTTTCTTT. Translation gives CSVVARDNTEAFF.

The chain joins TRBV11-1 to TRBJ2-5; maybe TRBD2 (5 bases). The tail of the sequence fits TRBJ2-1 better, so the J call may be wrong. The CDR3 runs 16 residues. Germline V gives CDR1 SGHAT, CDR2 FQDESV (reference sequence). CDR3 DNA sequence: TGTGCCAGCAGCTTAGAAGGTGGACTTGAACAAGAGACCCAGTTCTTC. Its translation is CASSLEGGLEQETQFF.